The 16 T cell receptor beta chains given below trace back to one sample, sequenced in a study of spatial heterogeneity in lung cancer (dated by TCRdb to between 2018 and 2020). Libraries were constructed by 5' RACE. Instrument used: NextSeq 500. TCRdb redid the processing of the public reads, applying fastp at Q25 and MiXCR, and retained in-frame beta chains. Every distinct CDR3 protein forms one entry, paired with its most common genes and DNA. The sample records some 3,000 distinct CDR3 sequences, about 7.7% of which are singletons. Jointly, the top ten make up more than 20% of the sample. The time point label of this sample denotes: sample taken at primary tumor resection. Sequencing used normal lung tissue next to the tumor, obtained at surgery. The receptors originated from a female donor with early-stage non-small cell lung cancer.

By its share, this clonotype is medium-sized. This rearrangement joins TRBV4-3 to TRBJ2-3, with a weak D call TRBD2 (6 bases). The CDR3 consists of 15 residues. The germline V gene has CDR1 LGHNA and CDR2 YSLEER. Deletions cut 0 bases from V and 0 bases from J, with 7 bases between. The CDR3 DNA follows: TGCGCCAGCAGCCAAGACGGGACTAGCACAGATACGCAGTATTTT. Its protein is CASSQDGTSTDTQYF.

By its share, this clonotype is medium-sized. This chain joins TRBV7-9 and TRBJ2-4; the D is unclear. V was pared by 1 base and J by 2 bases, with 3 bases between. Per the germline V gene, CDR1 is SEHNR and CDR2 is FQNEAQ (reference sequence). This CDR3 comprises 13 residues. CDR3 sequence (DNA): TGTGCCAGCAGCTTAGAGACCAAAAACATTCAGTACTTC. Encoded protein: CASSLETKNIQYF.

This clonotype is medium-sized. The chain joins TRBV2 to TRBJ1-1; D may be TRBD1 (5 bases). Germline CDR1 is SNHLY and CDR2 is FYNNEI. Trimming removed 4 bases at V and 8 bases at J, with 14 bases between. The CDR3 is made up of 13 amino acids. This chain's CDR3 is CASSVLQGAEAFF. In DNA, the CDR3 is TGTGCCAGCAGTGTTCTTCAGGGCGCGGAAGCTTTCTTT.

This clonotype was found many times. The CDR3 protein is CASSLEGTGWDRTQYF. The CDR3 coding sequence is TGTGCCAGCAGCTTAGAAGGGACAGGGTGGGACAGGACCCAGTACTTC. V usage is TRBV7-6 and J usage is TRBJ2-5; 9 bases map to TRBD1. Germline loops: CDR1 SGHVS, CDR2 FNYEAQ. The CDR3 loop spans 16 amino acids. V trimming: 1 base; J trimming: 7 bases; junction bases outside the gene matches: 10.

This clonotype appeared many times. The chain uses TRBV4-2 and TRBJ2-7; no clear D gene. Germline V gene data show CDR1 as LGHNA and CDR2 as YNFKEQ. V was trimmed by 1 base and J by 0 bases, leaving 7 bases between them. The CDR3 is made up of 14 amino acids. DNA of the CDR3: TGTGCCAGCAGCCAAGCGGTAAGCTCCTACGAGCAGTACTTC. It specifies CASSQAVSSYEQYF.

In this sample, this clonotype is medium-sized. V usage is TRBV20-1 and J usage is TRBJ1-2; D might be TRBD1 (5 bases). Trimming pared 7 bases from V and 8 bases from J, leaving 17 bases between. The germline gives CDR1 DFQATT, CDR2 SNEGSKA (reference sequence). This CDR3 has 12 residues. The CDR3 nucleotides are TGCAGTGGACCGCGGCAGGGCGAAGGCTACACCTTC. Translation: CSGPRQGEGYTF.

As concerns this clonotype: This may come from a read error, since a much larger clone is one base off. The rearrangement uses TRBV5-1 and TRBJ2-3; D gene ambiguous. The CDR3 is made up of 15 amino acids. The germline V gene encodes CDR1 SGHRS and CDR2 YFSETQ. V shed 1 base and J shed 0 bases, with 9 bases lying between them. The CDR3 nucleotides are TGCGCCAGCAGCTTGCAGGCCGGGAGCACAGATACGCAGTATTTT. As protein: CASSLQAGSTDTQYF.

This clonotype is medium-sized by share. The chain couples TRBV27 to TRBJ1-5; 7 nucleotides line up with TRBD1. With 8 bases clipped from V and 7 bases from J, the junction kept 8 bases outside the gene matches. CDR3 size: 13 residues. Looked up from germline, CDR1 is MNHEY and CDR2 is SMNVEV (reference sequence). The CDR3 DNA sequence: TGTGCCAGCGCCGACAGGGTTCGACAGCCCCAGCATTTT. Protein product: CASADRVRQPQHF.

This clonotype counts as medium-sized (0.01 to 0.1%). This chain links TRBV28 with TRBJ2-7, with 9 bases that match TRBD1. Germline V lookup: CDR1 MDHEN, CDR2 SYDVKM. The CDR3 runs 15 residues. V shed 0 bases, J shed 2 bases, and the junction held 2 bases outside the gene matches. The CDR3 DNA sequence: TGTGCCAGCAGTTTATGGGGGACAGGGACCTACGAGCAGTACTTC. This codes for CASSLWGTGTYEQYF. The complete variable domain, with remaining parts taken from reference TRBV28 and TRBJ2-7, reads DVKVTQSSRYLVKRTGEKVFLECVQDMDHENMFWYRQDPGLGLRLIYFSYDVKMKEKGDIPEGYSVSREKKERFSLILESASTNQTSMYLCASSLWGTGTYEQYFGPGTRLTVT.

This clonotype turned up a few times. V gene TRBV6-2 or TRBV6-3 combines with J gene TRBJ2-7, with D perhaps matching TRBD2 (6 bases). The germline gives CDR1 MNHEY, CDR2 SVGEGT. This CDR3 is built from 14 residues. Trimming cost V 6 bases and J 2 bases, with 14 bases left between them. The CDR3 region is CASSSIAVPYEQYF. CDR3 bases: TGTGCCAGCAGCTCTATAGCGGTACCCTACGAGCAGTACTTC.

This clonotype is labeled as medium-sized (0.01 to 0.1%). The chain combines TRBV6-2 or TRBV6-3 with TRBJ1-5; D gene ambiguous. Deletions cut 3 bases from V and 6 bases from J, with 9 bases between. Germline V gene lookup returns CDR1 MNHEY and CDR2 SVGEGT. CDR3 length: 13 amino acids. The CDR3 reads CASSYDGVQPQHF. The CDR3 DNA is TGTGCCAGCAGTTATGATGGGGTTCAGCCCCAGCATTTT.

In its sample, this clonotype was seen a few times. The V and J genes are TRBV7-8 and TRBJ2-7; D remains unclear. From germline, CDR1 is SGHVS and CDR2 FQNEAQ. This CDR3 is built from 12 residues. The V end was cut by 5 bases, the J end by 2 bases, with 7 bases between. This CDR3 is CASSPSTYEQYF. CDR3 sequence (DNA): TGTGCCAGCAGCCCGTCTACCTACGAGCAGTACTTC. Using reference TRBV7-8 and TRBJ2-7 for the parts outside the CDR3, the full variable domain is GAGVSQSPRYKVAKRGQDVALRCDPISGHVSLFWYQQALGQGPEFLTYFQNEAQLDKSGLPSDRFFAERPEGSVSTLKIQRTQQEDSAVYLCASSPSTYEQYFGPGTRLTVT.

The chain has TRBV5-1 and TRBJ2-2; D remains ambiguous. This CDR3 has 14 residues. Per the germline V gene, CDR1 is SGHRS and CDR2 is YFSETQ. Trimming shortened V by 2 bases and J by 4 bases, and 9 bases separated the two germline ends. In DNA form, the CDR3 reads TGCGCCAGCAGCTTTGCGGTGGGCACCGGGGAGCTGTTTTTT. It yields the protein CASSFAVGTGELFF. Full variable domain (missing parts from reference TRBV5-1 and TRBJ2-2): KAGVTQTPRYLIKTRGQQVTLSCSPISGHRSVSWYQQTPGQGLQFLFEYFSETQRNKGNFPGRFSGRQFSNSRSEMNVSTLELGDSALYLCASSFAVGTGELFFGEGSRLTVL.

V is TRBV6-6 and J is TRBJ1-2; D not certain. The V gene's germline CDR1 is MNHNY and CDR2 SVGAGI (reference sequence). V was pared by 5 bases and J by 8 bases, with 6 bases between. The CDR3 is 10 amino acids. The CDR3 DNA reads as TGTGCCAGCAGTGCGAAGGGCTACACCTTC. Its translation: CASSAKGYTF.

This clonotype is labeled as medium-sized (0.01 to 0.1%). This chain joins TRBV5-1 and TRBJ1-1; TRBD1 is a possible D gene (5 bases). V dropped 5 bases and J dropped 5 bases, with 13 bases sitting between them. This CDR3 is 13 amino acids long. The V gene's germline CDR1 is SGHRS and CDR2 YFSETQ. CDR3 DNA sequence: TGCGCCAGCAGAAGAGGGGAGGGGACTGAAGCTTTCTTT. Translation gives CASRRGEGTEAFF.

This clonotype was seen at least ten times. J is TRBJ2-3 and V is TRBV4-1; 12 bases map to TRBD2. Trimming removed 5 bases from V and 4 bases from J; junction bases left unmatched: 4. Germline-derived CDR1 and CDR2 are MGHRA and YSYEKL. This CDR3 is built from 15 residues. Here the CDR3 reads CASSGLAGGPDTQYF. CDR3 DNA: TGCGCCAGCAGCGGGCTAGCGGGGGGGCCAGATACGCAGTATTTT.